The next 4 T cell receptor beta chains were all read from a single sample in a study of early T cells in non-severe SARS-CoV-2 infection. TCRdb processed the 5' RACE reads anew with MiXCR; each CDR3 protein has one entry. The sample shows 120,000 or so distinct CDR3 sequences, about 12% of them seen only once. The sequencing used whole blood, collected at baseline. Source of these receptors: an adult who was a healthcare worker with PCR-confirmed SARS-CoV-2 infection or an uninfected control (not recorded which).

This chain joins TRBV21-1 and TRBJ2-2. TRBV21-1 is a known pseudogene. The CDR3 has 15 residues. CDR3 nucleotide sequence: TGTGCCAGCAGCCCCGAACGGTCGAACACCGGGGAGCTGTTTTTT. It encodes CASSPERSNTGELFF.

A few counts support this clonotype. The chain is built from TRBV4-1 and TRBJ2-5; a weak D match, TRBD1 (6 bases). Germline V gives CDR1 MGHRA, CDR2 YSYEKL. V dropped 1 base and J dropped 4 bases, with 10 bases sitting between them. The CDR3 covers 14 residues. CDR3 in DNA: TGCGCCAGCAGCCAAGTCGAGGGGGTAGAGACCCAGTACTTC. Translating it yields CASSQVEGVETQYF.

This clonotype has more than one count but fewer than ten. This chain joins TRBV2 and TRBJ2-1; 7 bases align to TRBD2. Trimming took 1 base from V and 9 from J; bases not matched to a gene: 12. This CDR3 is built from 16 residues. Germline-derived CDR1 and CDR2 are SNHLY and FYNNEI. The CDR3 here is CASSEDPFAGEGEQFF. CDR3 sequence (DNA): TGTGCCAGCAGTGAAGACCCTTTTGCGGGAGAGGGTGAGCAGTTCTTC. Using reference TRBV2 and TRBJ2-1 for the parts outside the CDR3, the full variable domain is EPEVTQTPSHQVTQMGQEVILRCVPISNHLYFYWYRQILGQKVEFLVSFYNNEISEKSEIFDDQFSVERPDGSNFTLKIRSTKLEDSAMYFCASSEDPFAGEGEQFFGPGTRLTVL.

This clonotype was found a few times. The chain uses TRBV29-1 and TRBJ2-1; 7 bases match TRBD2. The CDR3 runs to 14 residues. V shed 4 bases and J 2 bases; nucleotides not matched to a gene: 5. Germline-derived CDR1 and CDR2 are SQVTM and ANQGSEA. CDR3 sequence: CSVVPSGTYNEQFF. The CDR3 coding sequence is TGCAGCGTTGTTCCTAGCGGAACCTACAATGAGCAGTTCTTC.